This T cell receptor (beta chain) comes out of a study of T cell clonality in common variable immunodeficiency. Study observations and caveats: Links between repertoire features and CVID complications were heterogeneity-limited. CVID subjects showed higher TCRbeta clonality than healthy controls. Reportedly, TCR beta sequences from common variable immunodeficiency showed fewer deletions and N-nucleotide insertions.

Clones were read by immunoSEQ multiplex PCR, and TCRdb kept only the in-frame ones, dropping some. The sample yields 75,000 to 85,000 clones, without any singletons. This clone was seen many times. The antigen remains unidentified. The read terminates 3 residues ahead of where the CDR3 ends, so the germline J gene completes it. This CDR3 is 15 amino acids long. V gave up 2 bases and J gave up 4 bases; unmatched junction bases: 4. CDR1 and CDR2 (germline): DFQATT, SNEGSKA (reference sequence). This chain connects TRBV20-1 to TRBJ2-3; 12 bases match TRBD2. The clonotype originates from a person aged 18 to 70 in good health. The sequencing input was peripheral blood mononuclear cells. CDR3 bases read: TGCAGTGCTAGACTAGCGGGAGGGCTCCCAGATACG. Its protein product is CSARLAGGLPDT. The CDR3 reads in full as CSARLAGGLPDTQYF.